Presented here are 23 T cell receptor beta chains from one specimen sequenced in a study of T cell repertoires in aging, cancer and after chemotherapy. Rearranged V-D-J TRB sequences were amplified with a mixed TRB-A/B primer pool. TCRdb used MiXCR to reprocess the multiplex PCR reads, holding one entry per CDR3 protein. Here the sample spans about 11,000 distinct CDR3 sequences, more than 35% being singletons. The template was genomic DNA from peripheral blood, not RNA. The sequencing input was blood. Every receptor here comes from a human donor in good health.

The V call is TRBV12-3 or TRBV12-4, the J call TRBJ1-5, with D maybe TRBD1 (6 bases). The CDR3 is made up of 17 amino acids. Trimming left V 7 bases short and J 0 bases short, with 19 bases between. This chain's CDR3 is CASTGTGGLPSNQPQHF. The CDR3, as DNA: TGTGCCAGCACCGGAACGGGGGGGCTCCCTAGCAATCAGCCCCAGCATTTT.

The rearrangement uses TRBV28 and TRBJ1-3; 9 bases map to TRBD1. The CDR3 loop spans 17 amino acids. Germline trimming cut 1 base from V and 4 bases from J; bases unmatched to any gene: 8. Germline V gene lookup returns CDR1 MDHEN and CDR2 SYDVKM. CDR3 DNA: TGTGCCAGCAGTTTATCCGGGACAGGGAAACGAGGAAACACCATATATTTT. This sequence encodes CASSLSGTGKRGNTIYF.

This clonotype was seen more than once but under ten times. This rearrangement joins TRBV12-3 or TRBV12-4 to TRBJ2-7; 12 bases fit TRBD1. V shed 5 bases, J shed 6 bases, and the junction held 8 bases outside the gene matches. This CDR3 spans 15 amino acids. CDR3 region: CASSALGQGASEQYF. The CDR3 DNA reads as TGTGCCAGCAGTGCCCTGGGACAGGGGGCCAGCGAGCAGTACTTC.

This clonotype was seen a handful of times. The chain links TRBV12-3 or TRBV12-4 to TRBJ1-5; possibly TRBD1 for D (6 bases). This CDR3 has 15 residues. The ends were cut back, 5 bases at V and 2 bases at J, with 13 bases in the middle. The CDR3 protein is CASSEQGRGNQPQHF. CDR3 sequence (DNA): TGTGCCAGCAGTGAACAGGGAAGAGGCAATCAGCCCCAGCATTTT.

This sequence joins TRBV18 and TRBJ2-5; TRBD2 agrees at 12 bases. CDR1 and CDR2 from the germline V gene are KGHSH and LQKENI. This CDR3 spans 16 amino acids. The trim removed 4 bases at V and 2 bases at J, leaving 5 bases unmatched. CDR3 bases: TGTGCCAGCTCACTCGGACTAGCGGGGACACAAGAGACCCAGTACTTC. It encodes CASSLGLAGTQETQYF.

This sequence joins TRBV28 and TRBJ2-3; D gene unclear. The germline CDR1 and CDR2 sequences are MDHEN and SYDVKM. The CDR3 has 11 residues. Trimming removed 5 bases at V and 8 bases at J, with 8 bases between. CDR3 DNA: TGTGCCAGCAGTGAAAGGTTTACGCAGTATTTT. The encoded protein is CASSERFTQYF.

This clonotype was observed once. The chain joins TRBV20-1 to TRBJ2-5; 9 nucleotides match TRBD1. CDR3 length: 13 residues. With V trimmed by 6 bases and J by 2 bases, 4 bases remained unmatched. Germline V CDR1 and CDR2: DFQATT, SNEGSKA (reference sequence). This chain's CDR3 is CSASDRGQETQYF. DNA for the CDR3: TGCAGTGCATCAGACAGGGGGCAAGAGACCCAGTACTTC.

This rearrangement joins TRBV28 to TRBJ1-1; D possibly corresponds to TRBD1 (5 bases). V shed 5 bases and J shed 4 bases, with 23 bases lying between them. Germline V CDR1 and CDR2: MDHEN, SYDVKM. This CDR3 is 17 amino acids long. The CDR3 sequence: CASSQLQVFTAGTEAFF. The CDR3 bases are TGTGCCAGCAGTCAATTACAGGTTTTTACGGCTGGCACTGAAGCTTTCTTT.

The CDR3 spells CASSLLGRSYEQYF. The DNA for the CDR3 is TGTGCCAGCAGTCTCCTAGGGAGAAGCTACGAGCAGTACTTC. This chain uses TRBV12-3 or TRBV12-4 with TRBJ2-7, with a weak D call TRBD2 (5 bases). The V end lost 5 bases, the J end lost 3 bases, and 14 bases lay between the germline ends. CDR3 length: 14 residues.

The V call is TRBV20-1, the J call TRBJ1-1; tentative D call: TRBD1 (5 bases). The V end was cut by 5 bases, the J end by 2 bases, with 12 bases between. The germline CDR1 and CDR2 sequences are DFQATT and SNEGSKA (reference sequence). This CDR3 spans 13 amino acids. The CDR3 region has the DNA TGCAGTGCTGGGGCAGACAGTAACACTGAAGCTTTCTTT. It yields the protein CSAGADSNTEAFF.

The chain employs TRBV6-6 and TRBJ2-1; TRBD2 matches at 10 bases. The J segment lost 4 bases and the V segment lost 5 bases, leaving 2 bases of the junction unmatched. CDR1 is MNHNY, CDR2 SVGAGI, per germline (reference sequence). The CDR3 spans 14 residues. CDR3 sequence: CASSRLAGYNEQFF. Written as DNA, the CDR3 is TGTGCCAGCAGTCGACTAGCGGGTTACAATGAGCAGTTCTTC.

The chain employs TRBV18 and TRBJ1-2, with unresolved D. CDR1 and CDR2 from the germline V gene are KGHSH and LQKENI. Trimming took off 5 bases at V and 3 bases at J, with 10 bases between the two ends. The CDR3 length is 13 residues. CDR3 in amino acids: CASSSGLDYGYTF. The CDR3 nucleotides are TGTGCCAGCTCATCAGGACTGGACTATGGCTACACCTTC. Full variable domain (missing parts from reference TRBV18 and TRBJ1-2): NAGVMQNPRHLVRRRGQEARLRCSPMKGHSHVYWYRQLPEEGLKFMVYLQKENIIDESGMPKERFSAEFPKEGPSILRIQQVVRGDSAAYFCASSSGLDYGYTFGSGTRLTVV.

This clonotype was counted only a few times. The gene calls are TRBV28 and TRBJ2-1; D is possibly TRBD2 (6 bases). V was shortened by 7 bases and J by 5 bases, with 24 bases between the two germline ends. The CDR3 runs to 17 residues. Germline values: CDR1 MDHEN, CDR2 SYDVKM. CDR3 nucleotides: TGTGCCAGCACCCTGGTAGGATTGGCGGAGGGCCACAATGAGCAGTTCTTC. Its translation: CASTLVGLAEGHNEQFF.

This clonotype occurred a few times. The V call is TRBV6-5, the J call TRBJ2-3, with 11 bases aligning to TRBD2. The J segment lost 3 bases and the V segment lost 2 bases, leaving 4 bases of the junction unmatched. Germline-derived CDR1 and CDR2 are MNHEY and SVGAGI. The CDR3 covers 16 residues. CDR3 loop: CASSYGPSGRTDTQYF. For the CDR3, the DNA is TGTGCCAGCAGTTACGGTCCTAGCGGGAGGACAGATACGCAGTATTTT.

The J gene is TRBJ2-1, the V gene TRBV19, with D tentatively TRBD1 or TRBD2 (5 bases each). The CDR3 is 13 amino acids. V was shortened by 5 bases and J by 10 bases, with 15 bases between the two germline ends. Germline loops: CDR1 LNHDA, CDR2 SQIVND (reference sequence). CDR3 sequence (DNA): TGTGCCAGTAGTTGGACCCCAGGGACGGAGCAGTTCTTC. This encodes CASSWTPGTEQFF.

The chain employs TRBV6-1 and TRBJ2-2; D unclear. V lost 5 bases and J lost 3, with 7 bases in between. The CDR3 is 13 residues long. CDR1 and CDR2 (germline): MNHNS, SASEGT. The CDR3 coding sequence is TGTGCCAGCAGTCTAGAGGACACCGGGGAGCTGTTTTTT. This translates into CASSLEDTGELFF.

A few counts support this clonotype. The chain combines TRBV5-8 with TRBJ2-7, with no clear D. This CDR3 region has 10 residues. V was clipped by 2 bases and J by 7 bases, with 4 bases between them. Germline values: CDR1 SGHTS, CDR2 YDEGEE. CDR3 sequence (DNA): TGTGCCAGCAGCTTTAGAGAGCAGTACTTC. It encodes CASSFREQYF. The full variable domain, in which reference TRBV5-8 and TRBJ2-7 provide the parts outside the CDR3, is EAGVTQSPTHLIKTRGQQATLRCSPISGHTSVYWYQQALGLGLQFLLWYDEGEERNRGNFPPRFSGRQFPNYSSELNVNALELEDSALYLCASSFREQYFGPGTRLTVT.

The chain carries TRBV6-2 or TRBV6-3 and TRBJ1-5, with 8 bases lining up with TRBD1. Looked up from germline, CDR1 is MNHEY and CDR2 is SVGEGT. The length of the CDR3 is 14 residues. Trimming at V came to 8 bases and at J to 8 bases, leaving 11 bases not matched to a gene. CDR3 nucleotides: TGTGCCAGCGGAGAATCAGGGGGCGGGAAGCCCCAGCATTTT. This encodes CASGESGGGKPQHF.

The CDR3 bases are TGTGCCAGCAGCTTGGACAGGGGTAGGGAGGCCCAGCATTTT. Protein: CASSLDRGREAQHF. The rearrangement joins TRBV28 to TRBJ1-5, with 9 positions matching TRBD1. With 6 bases clipped from V and 11 bases from J, the junction kept 11 bases outside the gene matches. The CDR3 has 14 amino acids. Per germline, CDR1 MDHEN and CDR2 SYDVKM.

The chain joins TRBV30 to TRBJ1-6, with TRBD1 matching over 10 bases. J lost 9 bases, V lost 4 bases, and 21 bases had no gene match. This CDR3 has 19 residues. Germline V gene data show CDR1 as GTSNPN and CDR2 as SVGIG (reference sequence). DNA of the CDR3: TGTGCCTGGAACGGCAGACCGGTCCCGGGACAGGGGATGGCTTCACCCCTCCACTTT. Encoded protein: CAWNGRPVPGQGMASPLHF. Drawing the rest from reference TRBV30 and TRBJ1-6, the complete variable domain is SQTIHQWPATLVQPVGSPLSLECTVEGTSNPNLYWYRQAAGRGLQLLFYSVGIGQISSEVPQNLSASRPQDRQFILSSKKLLLSDSGFYLCAWNGRPVPGQGMASPLHFGNGTRLTVT.

This clonotype was seen a handful of times. The chain uses TRBV6-5 and TRBJ2-3, with 11 bases matching TRBD1. V shed 0 bases and J 0 bases; nucleotides not matched to a gene: 2. The CDR3 has 17 residues. The germline CDR1 and CDR2 sequences are MNHEY and SVGAGI. The CDR3, as DNA: TGTGCCAGCAGTTACTCGGGGACAGGGGGTAGCACAGATACGCAGTATTTT. Translated, it gives CASSYSGTGGSTDTQYF.

This chain connects TRBV19 to TRBJ2-3; TRBD2 aligns across 8 bases. J gave up 2 bases and V 0 bases, and 4 bases lay outside the gene matches. The CDR3 covers 16 residues. Germline V gene data show CDR1 as LNHDA and CDR2 as SQIVND (reference sequence). CDR3 coding DNA: TGTGCCAGTAGTATAGAAACGGGGGGGATCACAGATACGCAGTATTTT. Translated: CASSIETGGITDTQYF.

The chain is built from TRBV5-1 and TRBJ2-7; D gene unclear. Trimming took 4 bases from V and 5 from J, leaving 10 bases between them. Germline V gives CDR1 SGHRS, CDR2 YFSETQ. CDR3 length equals 12 residues. For the CDR3, the DNA is TGCGCCAGCAGCCAGTCCCAGGACGAGCAGTACTTC. Protein: CASSQSQDEQYF.